The present T cell receptor (beta chain) was sequenced within a study of T cells in narcolepsy. About the research overall: Patients with NT1 or NT2 and healthy control donors were enrolled. Study observations and caveats: Autoreactive clonotypes reportedly recurred in blood of same and different patients, not controls. Some memory CD4+ repertoires had no autoreactive clone sequences.

CDR1 and CDR2 (germline): SGHRS, YFSETQ. The CDR3 contains 12 residues. V was pared by 0 bases and J by 5 bases, with 5 bases between. Turning to this clone: What it binds is unknown.

Data came from immunoSEQ multiplex PCR; TCRdb stores just in-frame clones and leaves some out. The table shows 30,000 to 40,000 clones, with over 65% occurring only once. V usage is TRBV5-1 and J usage is TRBJ2-5; D is uncertain. Material for sequencing was memory (CD45RA-) CD4+ T cells from blood. The sequence derives from a human donor in good health. The CDR3 here is CASSLAMETQYF. DNA for the CDR3: TGCGCCAGCAGCTTGGCAATGGAGACCCAGTACTTC.